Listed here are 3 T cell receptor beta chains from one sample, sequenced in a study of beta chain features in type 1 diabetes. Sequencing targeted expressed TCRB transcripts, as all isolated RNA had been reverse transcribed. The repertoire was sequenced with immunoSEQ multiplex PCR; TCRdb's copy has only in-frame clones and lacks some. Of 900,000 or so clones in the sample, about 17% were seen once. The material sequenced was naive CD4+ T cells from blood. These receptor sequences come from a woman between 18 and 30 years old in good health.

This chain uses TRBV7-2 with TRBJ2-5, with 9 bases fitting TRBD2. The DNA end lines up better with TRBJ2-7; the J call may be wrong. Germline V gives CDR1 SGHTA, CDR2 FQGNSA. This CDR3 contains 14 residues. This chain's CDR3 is CASSTSSGVYEQYF. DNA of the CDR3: TGTGCCAGCAGCACTTCTAGCGGGGTCTACGAGCAGTACTTC.

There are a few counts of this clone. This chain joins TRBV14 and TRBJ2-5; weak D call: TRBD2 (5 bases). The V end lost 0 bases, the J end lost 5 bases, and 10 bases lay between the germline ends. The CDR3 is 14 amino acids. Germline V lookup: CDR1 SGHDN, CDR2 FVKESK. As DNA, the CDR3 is TGTGCCAGCAGCCAAGACGGCGGGTGGGAGACCCAGTACTTC. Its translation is CASSQDGGWETQYF.

CDR3 residues: CASSSGTGTRHYEQYF. The CDR3 nucleotides are TGTGCCAGCAGCTCAGGCACCGGGACTAGGCACTACGAGCAGTACTTC. The chain combines TRBV7-9 with TRBJ2-7; the match to TRBD2 covers 8 bases. Germline values: CDR1 SEHNR, CDR2 FQNEAQ (reference sequence). The CDR3 is made up of 16 amino acids. Trimming at V came to 4 bases and at J to 3 bases, leaving 11 bases not matched to a gene.